The next 8 T cell receptor beta chains were all read from a single sample in a study of blood T cells in healthy people across ages. For the second PCR, which ran for about 6 to 12 cycles, a sample-barcoded 5' primer and a J-beta primer mix were used. One entry per CDR3 protein results from TCRdb running MiXCR on the 5' RACE reads. Among fewer than 750,000 distinct CDR3 sequences listed, 40% to 55% were seen once. Specimen: blood. Every receptor here comes from an elderly man in good health.

This clonotype was found a few times. The rearrangement links TRBV9 to TRBJ2-3; TRBD2 might be the D (5 bases). Trimming shortened V by 2 bases and J by 4 bases, and 8 bases separated the two germline ends. This CDR3 contains 13 residues. Germline CDR1 SGDLS, CDR2 YYNGEE. CDR3 loop: CASSVTTADTQYF. CDR3 nucleotide sequence: TGTGCCAGCAGCGTGACTACCGCAGATACGCAGTATTTT.

This clonotype has only a few counts. Here the CDR3 reads CSASPSVSTDTQYF. For the CDR3, the DNA is TGCAGCGCCAGCCCGTCTGTTTCCACAGATACGCAGTATTTT. The chain has TRBV29-1 and TRBJ2-3, with D uncertain. Deletions cut 7 bases from V and 2 bases from J, with 16 bases between. There are 14 residues in the CDR3. Germline CDR1 and CDR2: SQVTM and ANQGSEA.

This clonotype has more than one count but fewer than ten. V usage is TRBV6-1 and J usage is TRBJ2-1, with 7 bases lining up with TRBD2. CDR3 size: 15 residues. In germline, CDR1 is MNHNS, CDR2 SASEGT. Losses at the gene ends were 6 bases for V and 5 bases for J; bases not matched to a gene: 10. The CDR3 spells CASRAPAGDNNEQFF. CDR3 DNA: TGTGCCAGCAGGGCCCCGGCGGGGGATAACAATGAGCAGTTCTTC.

CDR3 region: CSVAAEGKGYEQYF. The CDR3, as DNA: TGCAGCGTTGCGGCTGAAGGGAAAGGATACGAGCAGTACTTC. This rearrangement joins TRBV29-1 to TRBJ2-7; D is ambiguous. The germline V gene encodes CDR1 SQVTM and CDR2 ANQGSEA. Trimming shortened V by 4 bases and J by 4 bases, and 17 bases separated the two germline ends. The CDR3 covers 14 residues.

This chain links TRBV10-3 with TRBJ2-3; maybe TRBD2 (5 bases). This CDR3 has 14 amino acids. The V gene lost 5 bases and the J gene lost 0 bases, with 9 bases spanning the gap. Looked up from germline, CDR1 is ENHRY and CDR2 is SYGVKD. The CDR3 region has the DNA TGTGCCATCAGTAATAGCGTTAGCACAGATACGCAGTATTTT. Encoded protein: CAISNSVSTDTQYF.

The chain joins TRBV7-9 to TRBJ1-1; the D gene is possibly TRBD1 (6 bases). Germline values: CDR1 SEHNR, CDR2 FQNEAQ (reference sequence). The CDR3 runs to 15 residues. Trimming cost V 1 base and J 1 base, with 10 bases left between them. DNA of the CDR3: TGTGCCAGCAGCTTAGGAACAGGGAGGAACACTGAAGCTTTCTTT. It specifies CASSLGTGRNTEAFF.

This chain joins TRBV6-2 or TRBV6-3 and TRBJ2-4; 9 bases match TRBD2. The J call could be wrong; TRBJ2-7 is a better fit for the DNA end. The CDR3 covers 15 residues. Germline-derived CDR1 and CDR2 are MNHEY and SVGEGT. CDR3 region: CASSSPEAGGYEQYF. As DNA, the CDR3 is TGTGCCAGCAGCTCCCCCGAAGCGGGAGGTTACGAGCAGTACTTC.

In DNA, the CDR3 is TGTGCCAGCACCCAGGGGACAAATGAAAAACTGTTTTTT. Its translation: CASTQGTNEKLFF. V is TRBV6-1 and J is TRBJ1-4; maybe TRBD1 (6 bases). This CDR3 comprises 13 residues. Germline values: CDR1 MNHNS, CDR2 SASEGT. V was cut by 7 bases and J by 5 bases, with 11 bases left in between.